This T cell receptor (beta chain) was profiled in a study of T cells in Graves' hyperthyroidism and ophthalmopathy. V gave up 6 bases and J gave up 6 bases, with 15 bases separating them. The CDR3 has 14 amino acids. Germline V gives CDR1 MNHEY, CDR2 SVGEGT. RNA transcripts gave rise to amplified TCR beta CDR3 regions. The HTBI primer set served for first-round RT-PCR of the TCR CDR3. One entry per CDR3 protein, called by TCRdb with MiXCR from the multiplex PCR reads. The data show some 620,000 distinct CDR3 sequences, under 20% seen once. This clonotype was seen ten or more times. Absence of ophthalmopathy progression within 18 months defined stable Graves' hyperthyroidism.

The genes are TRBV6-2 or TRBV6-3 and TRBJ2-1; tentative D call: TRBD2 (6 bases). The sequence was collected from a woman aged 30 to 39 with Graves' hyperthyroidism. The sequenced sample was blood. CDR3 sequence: CASSLGLPSNEQFF. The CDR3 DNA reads TGTGCCAGCAGCCTCGGACTACCTTCCAATGAGCAGTTCTTC.